These 27 T cell receptor beta chains were sequenced from one sample in a study of blood T cell repertoires in COVID-19 (dated by TCRdb to the early 2020s). The method was the immunoSEQ multiplex PCR assay. The table was pulled from immuneACCESS by TCRdb, which kept in-frame rearrangements only. Such tables lose some clones; where checked, under half of the loss comes from unresolved V genes, and the rest has no known cause. This sample is represented by some 62,000 clones; around 80% of them were singletons. The ten largest clonotypes hold over 12% of the sample. Sequencing was performed on peripheral blood. All receptors derive from a man between 60 and 70 years old with COVID-19, enrolled during active disease.

The V and J genes are TRBV5-5 and TRBJ2-5; perhaps TRBD2 as D (5 bases). Germline CDR1 SGHKS, CDR2 YYEKEE (reference sequence). The CDR3 loop spans 14 amino acids. Deletions cut 6 bases from V and 0 bases from J, with 12 bases between. CDR3 sequence: CASTPWGDQETQYF. DNA for the CDR3: TGTGCCAGCACCCCCTGGGGAGACCAAGAGACCCAGTACTTC.

This clone has a handful of counts. The same CDR3 also results from other DNA sequences found in this sample. The chain has TRBV11-2 and TRBJ1-1; the D is unclear. The germline V and J ends were trimmed by 1 base and 3 bases, with 3 bases remaining between them. Germline CDR1 SGHAT, CDR2 FQNNGV. CDR3 length: 12 residues. CDR3 sequence reads: CASSLGDTEAFF. CDR3 nucleotides: TGTGCCAGCAGCTTAGGAGACACTGAAGCTTTCTTT.

The sample holds many counts of this clone. The V and J genes are TRBV5-1 and TRBJ1-1; 9 bases are shared with TRBD1. Germline CDR1 is SGHRS and CDR2 is YFSETQ. This CDR3 is 14 amino acids long. The ends lost 4 bases at V and 8 bases at J; junction bases unmatched: 9. The CDR3 region has the DNA TGCGCCAGCAGCCCGGGACAGGGAGCGTTCGAAGCTTTCTTT. Its translation: CASSPGQGAFEAFF.

The CDR3 protein is CASSYANRGDEQYF. The CDR3 bases are TGTGCCAGCAGCTATGCGAACAGGGGGGACGAGCAGTACTTC. This sequence joins TRBV5-6 and TRBJ2-7, with 8 bases matching TRBD1. Trimming at V came to 3 bases and at J to 5 bases, leaving 7 bases not matched to a gene. CDR1 is SGHDT and CDR2 is YYEEEE in the germline V gene. This CDR3 is built from 14 residues.

The chain combines TRBV30 with TRBJ1-6; D unresolved. Germline V gene sequence: CDR1 GTSNPN, CDR2 SVGIG (reference sequence). The CDR3 loop spans 17 amino acids. Deletions cut 3 bases from V and 0 bases from J, with 15 bases between. The DNA of the CDR3 is TGTGCCTGGAGACTTGAGGGATGGAGCTCCTATAATTCACCCCTCCACTTT. Translated: CAWRLEGWSSYNSPLHF.

In its sample, this clone is medium-sized. The gene calls are TRBV7-6 and TRBJ2-2; the D is unclear. Germline loops: CDR1 SGHVS, CDR2 FNYEAQ. CDR3 size: 12 residues. The germline V and J ends were trimmed by 5 bases and 8 bases, with 9 bases remaining between them. Here the CDR3 reads CASSPSLGELFF. DNA of the CDR3: TGTGCCAGCAGCCCATCACTAGGGGAGCTGTTTTTT.

The genes are TRBV2 and TRBJ2-4; D not certain. V lost 2 bases to trimming and J lost 9 bases, with 5 bases between them. Germline CDR1 reads SNHLY; CDR2 reads FYNNEI. The CDR3 loop spans 11 amino acids. CDR3 region: CASSELSIQYF. In DNA form, the CDR3 reads TGTGCCAGCAGTGAACTAAGCATTCAGTACTTC. Full variable domain (rest looked up from reference TRBV2 and TRBJ2-4): EPEVTQTPSHQVTQMGQEVILRCVPISNHLYFYWYRQILGQKVEFLVSFYNNEISEKSEIFDDQFSVERPDGSNFTLKIRSTKLEDSAMYFCASSELSIQYFGAGTRLSVL.

Only one count was recorded for this clone. V and J are TRBV27 and TRBJ2-4, with no clear D. V was shortened by 4 bases and J by 0 bases, with 10 bases between the two germline ends. The CDR3 has 15 amino acids. Per the germline V gene, CDR1 is MNHEY and CDR2 is SMNVEV (reference sequence). CDR3 in DNA: TGTGCCAGCAGTTCGACAAATCTAGCCAAAAACATTCAGTACTTC. Its protein is CASSSTNLAKNIQYF.

CDR3 loop: CAWSLQGGWNEQFF. In nucleotides, the CDR3 is TGTGCCTGGAGTTTACAGGGTGGATGGAATGAGCAGTTCTTC. This rearrangement joins TRBV30 to TRBJ2-1, with a possible D match to TRBD1 (6 bases). V shed 2 bases and J shed 7 bases, with 15 bases lying between them. Germline assignment: CDR1 GTSNPN and CDR2 SVGIG (reference sequence). The length of the CDR3 is 14 residues.

V gene TRBV28 combines with J gene TRBJ1-6; D is possibly TRBD1 (6 bases). Germline CDR1 reads MDHEN; CDR2 reads SYDVKM. This CDR3 spans 16 amino acids. The ends were cut back, 5 bases at V and 8 bases at J, with 19 bases in the middle. The DNA of the CDR3 is TGTGCCAGCAGTCCCCTCTCTGACAGGAGTTATTCACCCCTCCACTTT. Protein sequence: CASSPLSDRSYSPLHF.

This rearrangement joins TRBV11-2 to TRBJ2-5; 9 nucleotides line up with TRBD2. The CDR3 has 15 amino acids. After removal of 1 base from V and 5 bases from J, the junction contained 5 bases not matched to a gene. CDR1 SGHAT and CDR2 FQNNGV come from the germline V gene. The CDR3 is CASSLVAGDVETQYF. In DNA form, the CDR3 reads TGTGCCAGCAGCTTAGTAGCGGGGGACGTGGAGACCCAGTACTTC.

V is TRBV7-2 and J is TRBJ2-1; 12 positions match TRBD2. The germline gives CDR1 SGHTA, CDR2 FQGNSA. Germline trimming cut 2 bases from V and 10 bases from J; bases unmatched to any gene: 0. The CDR3 loop spans 13 amino acids. CDR3 residues: CASSLLAGGEQFF. CDR3 bases: TGTGCCAGCAGCTTACTAGCGGGAGGGGAGCAGTTCTTC.

A single count supports this clone. The chain joins TRBV7-2 to TRBJ1-2; perhaps TRBD1 as D (5 bases). V lost 1 base and J 4 bases, leaving 10 bases between the germline ends. The CDR3 runs to 14 residues. Germline loops: CDR1 SGHTA, CDR2 FQGNSA. CDR3 nucleotide sequence: TGTGCCAGCAGCTTAGGCGACAGTCCCTATGGCTACACCTTC. This encodes CASSLGDSPYGYTF.

In the case of this clone: An end of the junction differs from the germline gene, which may be a read error. V usage is TRBV7-7 and J usage is TRBJ2-2; D is perhaps TRBD1 (6 bases). Germline V gives CDR1 SSHAT, CDR2 FNYEAQ (reference sequence). The CDR3 is 14 residues long. The CDR3 loop reads CASSPGQNSGKLFF. The DNA for the CDR3 is TGTGCCAGCAGCCCCGGACAGAATTCCGGGAAGCTGTTTTTT.

The chain employs TRBV15 and TRBJ2-7, with 8 nucleotides matching TRBD1. This CDR3 comprises 16 residues. CDR1 and CDR2 (germline): LNHNV, YYDKDF (reference sequence). With V trimmed by 0 bases and J by 1 base, 5 bases remained unmatched. The CDR3 loop is CATSRDRTGLSYEQYF. The CDR3 region has the DNA TGTGCCACCAGCAGAGATCGGACAGGGTTGTCCTACGAGCAGTACTTC.

The V gene is TRBV30, the J gene TRBJ1-6; 9 positions agree with TRBD1. This CDR3 is 13 amino acids long. The J segment lost 10 bases and the V segment lost 5 bases, leaving 6 bases of the junction unmatched. Germline CDR1 reads GTSNPN; CDR2 reads SVGIG (reference sequence). The DNA of the CDR3 is TGTGCCTGGGTAGACAGGGGGAGATCACCCCTCCACTTT. Its translation: CAWVDRGRSPLHF.

The rearrangement joins TRBV19 to TRBJ1-2, with 7 nucleotides matching TRBD1. V lost 5 bases and J lost 2; bases outside the gene matches: 11. The CDR3 consists of 16 residues. Per the germline V gene, CDR1 is LNHDA and CDR2 is SQIVND (reference sequence). The CDR3 DNA reads as TGTGCCAGTAGTGGGGCCGGGACAGCAACCAACTATGGCTACACCTTC. Protein sequence: CASSGAGTATNYGYTF.

The chain carries TRBV3-1 (or the pseudogene TRBV3-2) and TRBJ1-1; D unresolved. The CDR3 extends over 13 amino acids. Trimming shortened V by 0 bases and J by 6 bases, and 8 bases separated the two germline ends. Germline V gene data show CDR1 as LGHDT and CDR2 as YNNKEL (reference sequence). CDR3 nucleotides: TGTGCCAGCAGCCAAGATGCAGGATCTGAAGCTTTCTTT. Amino acids: CASSQDAGSEAFF.

The V gene is TRBV7-9, the J gene TRBJ1-1; 8 bases agree with TRBD1. This CDR3 has 14 residues. The germline V gene has CDR1 SEHNR and CDR2 FQNEAQ (reference sequence). Losses at the gene ends were 8 bases for V and 4 bases for J; bases not matched to a gene: 9. The DNA of the CDR3 is TGTGCCAGCGCCCTTTCAGGGGGCAGCACTGAAGCTTTCTTT. This gives the protein CASALSGGSTEAFF.

The chain employs TRBV6-1 and TRBJ2-2; 8 bases map to TRBD1. CDR1 is MNHNS and CDR2 is SASEGT in the germline V gene. The CDR3 contains 16 residues. The V and J ends lost 0 bases and 6 bases, in that order; junction bases with no gene match: 6. CDR3 in DNA: TGTGCCAGCAGTGAAGCACGGACAGGGCTGGCCGGGGAGCTGTTTTTT. Translating gives CASSEARTGLAGELFF.

The chain has TRBV12-3 or TRBV12-4 and TRBJ1-3; D unclear. The CDR3 contains 13 residues. V shed 5 bases and J shed 0 bases, with 5 bases lying between them. This chain's CDR3 is CASSHSSGNTIYF. As DNA, the CDR3 is TGTGCCAGCAGTCACTCCTCTGGAAACACCATATATTTT.

Only a few counts were recorded for this clone. The gene calls are TRBV11-3 and TRBJ1-1, with a possible D match to TRBD1 (6 bases). Trimming cost V 2 bases and J 2 bases, with 9 bases left between them. This CDR3 comprises 14 residues. Germline CDR1 and CDR2: SGHNT and YENEEA. DNA of the CDR3: TGTGCCAGCAGCTTAAACAGGGACAACACTGAAGCTTTCTTT. This translates into CASSLNRDNTEAFF. The full variable domain, rest sourced from reference TRBV11-3 and TRBJ1-1, is EAGVVQSPRYKIIEKKQPVAFWCNPISGHNTLYWYLQNLGQGPELLIRYENEEAVDDSQLPKDRFSAERLKGVDSTLKIQPAELGDSAVYLCASSLNRDNTEAFFGQGTRLTVV.

The chain recombines TRBV24-1 with TRBJ2-1; D gene uncertain. V lost 4 bases and J lost 9, with 12 bases in between. CDR3 size: 13 residues. Germline V gene sequence: CDR1 KGHDR, CDR2 SFDVKD. Here the CDR3 DNA reads TGTGCCACCAGTGAATTAACTACCCCTGAGCAGTTCTTC. Translation: CATSELTTPEQFF.

J is TRBJ2-3 and V is TRBV4-1, with 10 bases fitting TRBD1. CDR1 is MGHRA and CDR2 is YSYEKL in the germline V gene. V shed 0 bases, J shed 9 bases, and the junction held 15 bases outside the gene matches. The CDR3 consists of 18 residues. CDR3 sequence reads: CASSQDRSRRTGGETQYF. The CDR3 bases are TGCGCCAGCAGCCAAGATAGAAGTCGCAGGACAGGGGGGGAAACGCAGTATTTT.

The rearrangement uses TRBV5-1 and TRBJ2-3; 11 bases agree with TRBD2. The CDR3 has 16 residues. Germline assignment: CDR1 SGHRS and CDR2 YFSETQ. With V trimmed by 4 bases and J by 2 bases, 6 bases remained unmatched. CDR3 nucleotide sequence: TGCGCCAGCAGCCGGGGGACTAGCGGTAACACAGATACGCAGTATTTT. This sequence encodes CASSRGTSGNTDTQYF. Full variable domain (outside the CDR3, taken from reference TRBV5-1 and TRBJ2-3): KAGVTQTPRYLIKTRGQQVTLSCSPISGHRSVSWYQQTPGQGLQFLFEYFSETQRNKGNFPGRFSGRQFSNSRSEMNVSTLELGDSALYLCASSRGTSGNTDTQYFGPGTRLTVL.

The gene calls are TRBV15 and TRBJ2-7, with D possibly TRBD1 on 5 matching bases. The CDR3 has 13 residues. From germline, CDR1 is LNHNV and CDR2 YYDKDF (reference sequence). Trimming pared 0 bases from V and 4 bases from J, leaving 7 bases between. CDR3 sequence (DNA): TGTGCCACCAGCAGAGATACAGGATACGAGCAGTACTTC. Translating it yields CATSRDTGYEQYF.

The rearrangement joins TRBV7-3 to TRBJ2-3; 7 nucleotides match TRBD2. The ends lost 6 bases at V and 4 bases at J; junction bases unmatched: 10. CDR1 is SGHTA, CDR2 FQGTGA, per germline. CDR3 length: 15 residues. The CDR3 sequence: CASSMWGGRADTQYF. CDR3 nucleotides: TGTGCCAGCAGTATGTGGGGCGGGAGAGCAGATACGCAGTATTTT.